The 12 T cell receptor beta chains given below trace back to one sample, sequenced in a study of Ad26.COV2.S vaccination and SARS-CoV-2 variants. TCRdb's table, derived via immunoSEQ multiplex PCR, lists solely in-frame clones and lacks some. In the table there are around 400,000 clones, approximately 91% of which are singletons. Treatment described: some 20 received Ad26.COV2.S at low or high dose, single or two shots; 5 received placebo; per-sample allocation not given. Day 63 after the first injection of vaccine or placebo was the sampling time. The sample consisted of peripheral blood, taken in a trial of Ad26.COV2.S vaccine versus placebo. These receptors came from a person between 18 and 65 years old who received the Ad26.COV2.S COVID-19 vaccine or a placebo.

The chain joins TRBV7-6 to TRBJ2-2; 10 bases are shared with TRBD1. Germline assignment: CDR1 SGHVS and CDR2 FNYEAQ. The CDR3 totals 15 residues. J lost 6 bases, V lost 5 bases, and 6 bases had no gene match. As DNA, the CDR3 is TGTGCCAGCAGCCTTAGACAGGGGGCTGCCGGGGAGCTGTTTTTT. Encoded protein: CASSLRQGAAGELFF.

DNA for the CDR3: TGCGCCAGCAGTGAGTCGGCGCTGGGGACAGGTCCCCCAATCGTGCAGTTCTTC. Its translation is CASSESALGTGPPIVQFF. The chain uses TRBV10-2 and TRBJ2-1; 8 bases match TRBD1. Germline values: CDR1 WSHSY, CDR2 SAAADI. V was pared by 0 bases and J by 12 bases, with 19 bases of the junction left unmatched. This CDR3 contains 18 residues.

The rearrangement uses TRBV7-9 and TRBJ1-5, with 7 bases that match TRBD1. CDR3 length: 16 residues. The V segment lost 1 base and the J segment 4 bases; nucleotides outside the gene matches: 7. In germline, CDR1 is SEHNR, CDR2 FQNEAQ (reference sequence). This CDR3 reads CASSLGGTDLNQPQHF. The CDR3, as DNA: TGTGCCAGCAGCTTAGGGGGGACAGACCTAAATCAGCCCCAGCATTTT.

The CDR3 DNA follows: TGTGCCAGCTCACCACCGGGGGTTAGGACAGATACGCAGTATTTT. Translating gives CASSPPGVRTDTQYF. The genes are TRBV18 and TRBJ2-3; perhaps D is TRBD1 or TRBD2 (5 bases each). This CDR3 comprises 15 residues. CDR1 is KGHSH, CDR2 LQKENI, per germline. Trimming took 0 bases from V and 3 from J, leaving 10 bases between them.

The chain has TRBV5-1 and TRBJ2-1; 9 bases map to TRBD2. The CDR3 has 14 amino acids. V gave up 6 bases and J gave up 4 bases; unmatched junction bases: 5. From germline, CDR1 is SGHRS and CDR2 YFSETQ. This CDR3 is CASNAAGGYNEQFF. CDR3 bases: TGCGCCAGCAATGCGGCGGGGGGGTACAATGAGCAGTTCTTC. The full variable domain, rest sourced from reference TRBV5-1 and TRBJ2-1, is KAGVTQTPRYLIKTRGQQVTLSCSPISGHRSVSWYQQTPGQGLQFLFEYFSETQRNKGNFPGRFSGRQFSNSRSEMNVSTLELGDSALYLCASNAAGGYNEQFFGPGTRLTVL.

This clone was seen a few times. This CDR3 is also generated by other DNA sequences in the sample. The chain is built from TRBV7-8 and TRBJ2-2; no clear D. V was clipped by 1 base and J by 3 bases, with 3 bases between them. Germline CDR1 SGHVS, CDR2 FQNEAQ. The CDR3 has 13 amino acids. CDR3 sequence reads: CASSLVDTGELFF. DNA for the CDR3: TGTGCCAGCAGCTTAGTCGACACCGGGGAGCTGTTTTTT.

This sequence joins TRBV7-8 and TRBJ1-2, with D unclear. The CDR3 length is 15 residues. Germline CDR1 and CDR2: SGHVS and FQNEAQ. V was clipped by 1 base and J by 3 bases, with 12 bases between them. DNA of the CDR3: TGTGCCAGCAGCTTAGAGGGCCAGGCTGACTATGGCTACACCTTC. This sequence encodes CASSLEGQADYGYTF.

The rearrangement joins TRBV16 to TRBJ2-7; D is ambiguous. From germline, CDR1 is KGHSY and CDR2 FQNENV. CDR3 length: 14 amino acids. V lost 2 bases, J lost 1 base, and 9 bases lay in between. CDR3 sequence reads: CASSQALRSYEQYF. CDR3 DNA sequence: TGTGCCAGCAGCCAAGCCCTAAGGTCCTACGAGCAGTACTTC. The full variable domain, completed using reference TRBV16 and TRBJ2-7, is GEEVAQTPKHLVRGEGQKAKLYCAPIKGHSYVFWYQQVLKNEFKFLISFQNENVFDETGMPKERFSAKCLPNSPCSLEIQATKLEDSAVYFCASSQALRSYEQYFGPGTRLTVT.

The chain joins TRBV15 to TRBJ2-4; a possible D gene is TRBD2 (6 bases). CDR1 and CDR2 (germline): LNHNV, YYDKDF (reference sequence). The CDR3 is made up of 16 amino acids. Trimming removed 0 bases at V and 0 bases at J, with 9 bases between. The DNA for the CDR3 is TGTGCCACCAGCAGAGATCGGGAGTTAGCCAAAAACATTCAGTACTTC. Encoded protein: CATSRDRELAKNIQYF.

The chain recombines TRBV2 with TRBJ2-6; 7 nucleotides align to TRBD1. Trimming cost V 4 bases and J 2 bases; bases outside gene matches: 8. CDR1 and CDR2 (germline): SNHLY, FYNNEI. The CDR3 contains 17 residues. CDR3 coding DNA: TGTGCCAGCAGTGTAGGGGGCGCAGACGCTGGGGCCAACGTCCTGACTTTC. It encodes CASSVGGADAGANVLTF. The variable domain in full, with the rest retrieved from reference TRBV2 and TRBJ2-6, is EPEVTQTPSHQVTQMGQEVILRCVPISNHLYFYWYRQILGQKVEFLVSFYNNEISEKSEIFDDQFSVERPDGSNFTLKIRSTKLEDSAMYFCASSVGGADAGANVLTFGAGSRLTVL.

The gene calls are TRBV7-2 and TRBJ2-5; D is perhaps TRBD2 (6 bases). Germline CDR1 SGHTA, CDR2 FQGNSA. The length of the CDR3 is 13 residues. V was cut by 7 bases and J by 5 bases, with 14 bases left in between. CDR3 residues: CASNPYGGETQYF. For the CDR3, the DNA is TGTGCCAGCAACCCTTATGGAGGGGAGACCCAGTACTTC.

The chain combines TRBV15 with TRBJ2-1, with D perhaps given as TRBD1 or TRBD2 (6 bases each). This CDR3 is built from 15 residues. Germline-derived CDR1 and CDR2 are LNHNV and YYDKDF (reference sequence). V was pared by 1 base and J by 6 bases, with 13 bases between. CDR3 sequence (DNA): TGTGCCACCAGCAGAGGGGTAGGAGGGGGCAATGAGCAGTTCTTC. This encodes CATSRGVGGGNEQFF.